This T cell receptor (beta chain) was retrieved from a study of blood T cell repertoires in COVID-19. On the study more broadly: There were acute and convalescent COVID-19 samples, and they came from the United States, Italy and Spain. T cells, B-cell-depleted T cells, or PBMCs supplied cDNA or gDNA.

The V and J ends lost 3 bases and 4 bases respectively, with 7 bases between them. This CDR3 is 12 amino acids long. CDR1 is SGHTA, CDR2 FQGNSA, per germline. The Seattle patients, enrolled during active infection, were followed longitudinally. The method was immunoSEQ multiplex PCR; TCRdb's version includes in-frame clones alone and lacks a portion of them. Of some 200,000 clones listed, under 85% are singletons. The chain uses TRBV7-2 and TRBJ2-7; D gene unclear. The clonotype was recovered from a woman at least 80 years old with COVID-19, enrolled during active disease. The source material was peripheral blood. The CDR3 is CASSLIGYEQYF. The CDR3 DNA follows: TGTGCCAGCAGCTTGATCGGGTACGAGCAGTACTTC.